Below, 19 T cell receptor beta chains from the same sample are listed, as sequenced in a study of cytomegalovirus exposure and HLA in healthy donors. PCR primers comprised 60 Vbeta and 13 Jbeta primers. Measured with immunoSEQ multiplex PCR; TCRdb has only the in-frame clones, and not every one. The table lists about 190,000 clones, around 86% of them singletons, with 6.3% in the top ten. The sequenced sample was PBMCs. The receptors were sampled from a man aged 35 to 55 in good health and CMV-seropositive.

The rearrangement joins TRBV11-2 to TRBJ2-7; 8 nucleotides align to TRBD1. Germline CDR1 and CDR2: SGHAT and FQNNGV. V was clipped by 1 base and J by 5 bases; unmatched bases: 16. The CDR3 sequence is 18 residues long. CDR3 residues: CASSLGLHEDRAGNEQYF. The CDR3 region has the DNA TGTGCCAGCAGCTTAGGACTTCATGAGGACAGGGCGGGGAACGAGCAGTACTTC.

V is TRBV9 and J is TRBJ2-7; D possibly corresponds to TRBD2 (7 bases). The V end was cut by 3 bases, the J end by 6 bases, with 19 bases between. This CDR3 comprises 15 residues. Germline values: CDR1 SGDLS, CDR2 YYNGEE. In nucleotides, the CDR3 is TGTGCCAGCAGCGCGCCGTTCGGGGGGCCGGGCGAGCAGTACTTC. Protein product: CASSAPFGGPGEQYF.

The rearrangement joins TRBV6-5 to TRBJ1-2; TRBD1 matches 7 bases. Germline V lookup: CDR1 MNHEY, CDR2 SVGAGI. Trimming took 2 bases from V and 5 from J; bases not matched to a gene: 5. This CDR3 spans 14 amino acids. The DNA of the CDR3 is TGTGCCAGCAGTTACGGGACAGCAAGATATGGCTACACCTTC. It yields the protein CASSYGTARYGYTF.

The V gene is TRBV5-1, the J gene TRBJ1-6, with a tentative D call TRBD1 (5 bases). V was pared by 2 bases and J by 9 bases, with 18 bases between. Germline V gene lookup returns CDR1 SGHRS and CDR2 YFSETQ. This CDR3 contains 16 residues. The CDR3 DNA is TGCGCCAGCAGCTTCCTCGAAACCGCCCAGGGTTCACCCCTCCACTTT. Its translation: CASSFLETAQGSPLHF.

About this clone itself: Germline and junction disagree at one end, which may indicate a read error. This rearrangement joins TRBV7-9 to TRBJ1-1; D possibly corresponds to TRBD1 (6 bases). From germline, CDR1 is SEHNR and CDR2 FQNEAQ (reference sequence). This CDR3 is 13 amino acids long. DNA for the CDR3: TGTTCCAGCAGCTTAAGCAGGGGCACCGAAGCTTTCTTT. Translated: CSSSLSRGTEAFF.

The rearrangement joins TRBV5-1 to TRBJ1-1; 7 bases agree with TRBD1. From germline, CDR1 is SGHRS and CDR2 YFSETQ. Unmatched junction bases numbered 13, after V lost 0 bases and J lost 5 bases. This CDR3 spans 17 amino acids. The CDR3 DNA follows: TGCGCCAGCAGCTTGGCAGAGTTACAGGGGCGGAGGACTGAAGCTTTCTTT. Translating it yields CASSLAELQGRRTEAFF.

The V and J genes are TRBV7-9 and TRBJ2-1; perhaps TRBD1 as D (6 bases). The V and J ends lost 4 bases and 2 bases respectively, with 15 bases between them. This CDR3 contains 16 residues. Germline loops: CDR1 SEHNR, CDR2 FQNEAQ (reference sequence). The CDR3 sequence is CASSSRGHDAYNEQFF. CDR3 nucleotide sequence: TGTGCCAGCAGCTCAAGGGGACATGACGCCTACAATGAGCAGTTCTTC.

This clone is classed as medium-sized. This chain connects TRBV10-2 to TRBJ2-7; 11 bases map to TRBD2. The CDR3 has 14 amino acids. The germline V gene encodes CDR1 WSHSY and CDR2 SAAADI. J lost 4 bases, V lost 4 bases, and 3 bases had no gene match. The CDR3 reads CASSGLAGNYEQYF. Here the CDR3 DNA reads TGCGCCAGCAGTGGACTAGCGGGGAATTACGAGCAGTACTTC.

The chain recombines TRBV6-6 with TRBJ1-1; TRBD1 matches at 7 bases. Looked up from germline, CDR1 is MNHNY and CDR2 is SVGAGI (reference sequence). The CDR3 extends over 13 amino acids. The J segment lost 0 bases and the V segment lost 7 bases, leaving 2 bases of the junction unmatched. CDR3 in amino acids: CASIGQVNTEAFF. The CDR3 DNA is TGTGCCAGCATAGGACAGGTGAACACTGAAGCTTTCTTT.

J is TRBJ2-3 and V is TRBV6-1, with 9 positions matching TRBD1. V shed 4 bases and J 0 bases; nucleotides not matched to a gene: 8. The CDR3 has 17 residues. Per germline, CDR1 MNHNS and CDR2 SASEGT. CDR3 DNA sequence: TGTGCCAGCAGTGCCCTACAGGGGGCGCTTAGCACAGATACGCAGTATTTT. It specifies CASSALQGALSTDTQYF.

The chain is built from TRBV18 and TRBJ2-1; weak D call: TRBD1 (5 bases). Germline CDR1 and CDR2: KGHSH and LQKENI. The CDR3 has 16 amino acids. V was pared by 5 bases and J by 2 bases, with 16 bases between. CDR3 region: CASSARVGATYNEQFF. The CDR3 bases are TGTGCCAGCTCAGCCAGGGTAGGGGCTACCTACAATGAGCAGTTCTTC.

This clone showed up just a few times. The chain links TRBV7-6 to TRBJ2-7; TRBD1 agrees at 9 bases. Germline values: CDR1 SGHVS, CDR2 FNYEAQ. Losses at the gene ends were 4 bases for V and 0 bases for J; bases not matched to a gene: 4. The CDR3 length is 15 residues. The CDR3: CASSYGDRDSYEQYF. The CDR3 DNA reads as TGTGCCAGCAGCTACGGGGACAGGGACTCCTACGAGCAGTACTTC.

The V and J genes are TRBV7-9 and TRBJ2-1; 7 nucleotides match TRBD1. This CDR3 comprises 12 residues. V lost 5 bases to trimming and J lost 11 bases; unmatched junction nucleotides: 6. Looked up from germline, CDR1 is SEHNR and CDR2 is FQNEAQ (reference sequence). This CDR3 is CASSGQAGQQFF. DNA of the CDR3: TGTGCCAGCAGCGGACAGGCGGGTCAGCAGTTCTTC.

The gene calls are TRBV5-1 and TRBJ1-4; 7 positions agree with TRBD1. Germline V gene lookup returns CDR1 SGHRS and CDR2 YFSETQ. The CDR3 covers 14 residues. Trimming took 4 bases from V and 11 from J; bases not matched to a gene: 11. In DNA form, the CDR3 reads TGCGCCAGCAGCATATCGGACAGGTCGGAGAAACTGTTTTTT. It specifies CASSISDRSEKLFF.

V gene TRBV7-2 combines with J gene TRBJ1-2; 8 bases align to TRBD1. The germline CDR1 and CDR2 sequences are SGHTA and FQGNSA. Unmatched junction bases numbered 6, after V lost 3 bases and J lost 6 bases. The CDR3 has 14 residues. The CDR3 protein is CASSFSGQAHGYTF. In nucleotides, the CDR3 is TGTGCCAGCAGCTTCTCGGGACAGGCCCATGGCTACACCTTC. The variable domain in full, with the rest retrieved from reference TRBV7-2 and TRBJ1-2, is GAGVSQSPSNKVTEKGKDVELRCDPISGHTALYWYRQSLGQGLEFLIYFQGNSAPDKSGLPSDRFSAERTGGSVSTLTIQRTQQEDSAVYLCASSFSGQAHGYTFGSGTRLTVV.

This clone has just a few counts. The chain uses TRBV19 and TRBJ1-1, with 7 bases matching TRBD1. Germline V gives CDR1 LNHDA, CDR2 SQIVND (reference sequence). There are 13 residues in the CDR3. CDR3 in DNA: TGTGCATCCACGGGGACAGCCAACACTGAAGCTTTCTTT. This sequence encodes CASTGTANTEAFF.

The chain recombines TRBV5-4 with TRBJ1-2; 9 bases match TRBD1. CDR1 and CDR2 (germline): SGHNT, YYREEE (reference sequence). The V and J ends lost 3 bases and 7 bases, in that order; junction bases with no gene match: 7. CDR3 size: 14 residues. The CDR3 is CASSSPGQGPGYTF. The CDR3 DNA reads as TGTGCCAGCAGCTCGCCGGGACAGGGACCTGGCTACACCTTC.

The J gene is TRBJ2-1, the V gene TRBV28; TRBD1 agrees at 10 bases. Germline V lookup: CDR1 MDHEN, CDR2 SYDVKM. This CDR3 is built from 13 residues. Germline trimming cut 7 bases from V and 6 bases from J; bases unmatched to any gene: 3. The CDR3 spells CASMGDRGNEQFF. The DNA for the CDR3 is TGTGCCAGCATGGGGGACAGGGGCAATGAGCAGTTCTTC. Full variable domain (outside the CDR3, taken from reference TRBV28 and TRBJ2-1): DVKVTQSSRYLVKRTGEKVFLECVQDMDHENMFWYRQDPGLGLRLIYFSYDVKMKEKGDIPEGYSVSREKKERFSLILESASTNQTSMYLCASMGDRGNEQFFGPGTRLTVL.

The chain has TRBV11-2 and TRBJ2-5, with 8 nucleotides matching TRBD1. The V gene's germline CDR1 is SGHAT and CDR2 FQNNGV. This CDR3 contains 14 residues. Germline trimming cut 5 bases from V and 1 base from J; bases unmatched to any gene: 3. CDR3 bases: TGTGCCAGCAGCCTGGGACAGGTCCAAGAGACCCAGTACTTC. Translation gives CASSLGQVQETQYF.